The 2 T cell receptor beta chains below all came from one sample that was sequenced in a study of cytotoxic CD8 clonotypes in ibrutinib-treated CLL. Here immunoSEQ multiplex PCR was the method, and the copy in TCRdb shows in-frame clones only, minus some. In the table there are some 150,000 clones, roughly 80% of which are singletons. The specimen comprised PBMCs, sampled after 12 months of ibrutinib treatment. The source is a human donor with chronic lymphocytic leukemia.

The chain has TRBV18 and TRBJ2-3; TRBD1 matches at 8 bases. This CDR3 region has 15 residues. V trimming: 1 base; J trimming: 1 base; junction bases outside the gene matches: 1. Germline CDR1 reads KGHSH; CDR2 reads LQKENI. CDR3 nucleotides: TGTGCCAGCTCACCACAGACAGGGGGCACAGATACGCAGTATTTT. Encoded protein: CASSPQTGGTDTQYF. Complete variable domain (other parts from reference TRBV18 and TRBJ2-3): NAGVMQNPRHLVRRRGQEARLRCSPMKGHSHVYWYRQLPEEGLKFMVYLQKENIIDESGMPKERFSAEFPKEGPSILRIQQVVRGDSAAYFCASSPQTGGTDTQYFGPGTRLTVL.

The chain joins TRBV11-2 to TRBJ2-7; TRBD1 agrees at 11 bases. The germline V gene encodes CDR1 SGHAT and CDR2 FQNNGV. The J segment lost 4 bases and the V segment lost 5 bases, leaving 4 bases of the junction unmatched. The CDR3 is made up of 14 amino acids. In DNA, the CDR3 is TGTGCCAGCAGCAGGACAGGGGGCGAATACGAGCAGTACTTC. Its translation is CASSRTGGEYEQYF.